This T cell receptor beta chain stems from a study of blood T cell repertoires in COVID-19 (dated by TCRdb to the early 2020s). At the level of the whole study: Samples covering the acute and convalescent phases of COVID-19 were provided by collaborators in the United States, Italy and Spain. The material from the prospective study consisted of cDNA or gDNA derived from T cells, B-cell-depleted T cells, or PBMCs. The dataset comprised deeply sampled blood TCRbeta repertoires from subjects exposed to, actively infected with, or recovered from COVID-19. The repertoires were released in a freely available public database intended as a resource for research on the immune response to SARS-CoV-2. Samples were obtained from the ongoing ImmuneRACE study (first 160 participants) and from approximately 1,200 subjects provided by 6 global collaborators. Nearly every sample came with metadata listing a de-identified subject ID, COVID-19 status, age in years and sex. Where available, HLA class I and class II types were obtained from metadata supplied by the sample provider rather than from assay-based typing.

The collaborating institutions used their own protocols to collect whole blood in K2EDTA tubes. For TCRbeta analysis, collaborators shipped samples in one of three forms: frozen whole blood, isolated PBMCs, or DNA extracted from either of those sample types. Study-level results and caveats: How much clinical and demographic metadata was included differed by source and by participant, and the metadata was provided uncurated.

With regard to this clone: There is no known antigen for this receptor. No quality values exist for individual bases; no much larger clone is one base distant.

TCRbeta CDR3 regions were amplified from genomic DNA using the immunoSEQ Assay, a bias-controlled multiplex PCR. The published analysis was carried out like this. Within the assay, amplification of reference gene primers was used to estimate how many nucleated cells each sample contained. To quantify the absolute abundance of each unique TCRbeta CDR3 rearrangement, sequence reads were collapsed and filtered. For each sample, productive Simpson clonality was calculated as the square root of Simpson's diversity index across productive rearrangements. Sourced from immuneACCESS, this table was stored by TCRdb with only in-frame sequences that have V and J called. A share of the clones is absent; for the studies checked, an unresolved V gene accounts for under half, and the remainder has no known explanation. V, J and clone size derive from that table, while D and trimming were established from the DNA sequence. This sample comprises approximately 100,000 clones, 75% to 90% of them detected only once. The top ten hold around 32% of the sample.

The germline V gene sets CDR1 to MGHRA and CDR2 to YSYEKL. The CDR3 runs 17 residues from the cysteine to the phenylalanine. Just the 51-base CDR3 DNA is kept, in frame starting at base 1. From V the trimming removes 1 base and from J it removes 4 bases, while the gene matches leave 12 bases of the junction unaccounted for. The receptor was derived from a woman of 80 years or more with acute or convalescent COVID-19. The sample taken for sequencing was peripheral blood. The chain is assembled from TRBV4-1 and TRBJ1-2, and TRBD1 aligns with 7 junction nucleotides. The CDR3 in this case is CASSQARTTGTSYGYTF. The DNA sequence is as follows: TGCGCCAGCAGCCAAGCCCGAACGACAGGGACCTCCTATGGCTACACCTTC.